Listed here are 23 T cell receptor beta chains from one sample, sequenced in a study of blood T cell repertoires in COVID-19. Profiling relied on immunoSEQ multiplex PCR, and the TCRdb table lists in-frame clones only, not all of them. Of 250,000 or so clones listed, 70% to 90% are singletons. Input material: peripheral blood. These receptors all stem from a woman in her 70s with active or convalescent COVID-19.

This clone was counted a single time. The V and J genes are TRBV11-2 and TRBJ2-3; D not certain. The CDR3 covers 15 residues. Deletions cut 5 bases from V and 2 bases from J, with 14 bases between. Germline loops: CDR1 SGHAT, CDR2 FQNNGV. The CDR3 coding sequence is TGTGCCAGCAGCCAGTATTCCCCAAACACAGATACGCAGTATTTT. Protein product: CASSQYSPNTDTQYF. Drawing the rest from reference TRBV11-2 and TRBJ2-3, the complete variable domain is EAGVAQSPRYKIIEKRQSVAFWCNPISGHATLYWYQQILGQGPKLLIQFQNNGVVDDSQLPKDRFSAERLKGVDSTLKIQPAKLEDSAVYLCASSQYSPNTDTQYFGPGTRLTVL.

This clone was seen a few times. CDR3 sequence reads: CASSYIAGASRYEQYF. DNA for the CDR3: TGTGCCAGCAGTTACATCGCTGGGGCCTCGAGGTACGAGCAGTACTTC. The chain links TRBV6-5 to TRBJ2-7; a weak D match, TRBD1 (5 bases). With 2 bases removed from V and 4 bases from J, the gap between germline ends came to 18 bases. The CDR3 totals 16 residues. CDR1 MNHEY and CDR2 SVGAGI come from the germline V gene.

The chain recombines TRBV5-8 with TRBJ1-3; the D gene is possibly TRBD1 (6 bases). V was shortened by 4 bases and J by 0 bases, with 14 bases between the two germline ends. Germline V gene data show CDR1 as SGHTS and CDR2 as YDEGEE. The CDR3 contains 16 residues. CDR3 in amino acids: CASSPPGTLSGNTIYF. The CDR3 bases are TGTGCCAGCAGCCCACCTGGGACACTCTCTGGAAACACCATATATTTT.

The CDR3 is CASSLGTGFPTQETQYF. The CDR3 DNA reads TGTGCCAGCAGCTTAGGGACAGGGTTCCCTACACAAGAGACCCAGTACTTC. The chain carries TRBV7-2 and TRBJ2-5; 8 bases match TRBD1. J gave up 2 bases and V 1 base, and 9 bases lay outside the gene matches. CDR1 SGHTA and CDR2 FQGNSA come from the germline V gene. The CDR3 sequence is 17 residues long.

The chain uses TRBV9 and TRBJ1-2, with 8 bases that match TRBD1. Germline loops: CDR1 SGDLS, CDR2 YYNGEE. Unmatched junction bases numbered 11, after V lost 2 bases and J lost 2 bases. The CDR3 has 17 amino acids. The CDR3 region has the DNA TGTGCCAGCAGCGTGGGACAGGCGACAAGATACAACTATGGCTACACCTTC. Its translation is CASSVGQATRYNYGYTF.

The rearrangement uses TRBV10-1 and TRBJ1-2; D unclear. Germline CDR1 reads WNHNN; CDR2 reads SYGVQD (reference sequence). The CDR3 is made up of 14 amino acids. V was pared by 0 bases and J by 8 bases, with 13 bases between. CDR3 protein: CASSESGAPGGYTF. In nucleotides, the CDR3 is TGCGCCAGCAGTGAGTCGGGCGCGCCGGGAGGCTACACCTTC.

This sequence joins TRBV9 and TRBJ2-1; 12 bases match TRBD2. The CDR3 has 18 amino acids. Germline V CDR1 and CDR2: SGDLS, YYNGEE. V shed 0 bases and J 0 bases; nucleotides not matched to a gene: 4. CDR3 in amino acids: CASSVGLAGVRSYNEQFF. In DNA form, the CDR3 reads TGTGCCAGCAGCGTAGGACTAGCGGGGGTTCGCTCCTACAATGAGCAGTTCTTC.

The chain recombines TRBV7-9 with TRBJ1-6, with TRBD1 matching over 10 bases. V was clipped by 5 bases and J by 14 bases; unmatched bases: 12. Germline V gives CDR1 SEHNR, CDR2 FQNEAQ (reference sequence). The CDR3 runs 15 residues. The DNA for the CDR3 is TGTGCCAGCAGCAAAGGGACAGGGGAGTGGTCCACCCTCCACTTT. It yields the protein CASSKGTGEWSTLHF.

The V and J genes are TRBV6-2 or TRBV6-3 and TRBJ2-1; D uncertain. Deletions cut 6 bases from V and 3 bases from J, with 9 bases between. In germline, CDR1 is MNHEY, CDR2 SVGEGT. CDR3 size: 13 residues. This CDR3 reads CASSQRSYNEQFF. The CDR3 DNA is TGTGCCAGCAGCCAACGTAGCTACAATGAGCAGTTCTTC.

The chain couples TRBV6-2 or TRBV6-3 to TRBJ2-7, with D possibly TRBD1 on 5 matching bases. The V gene lost 0 bases and the J gene lost 3 bases, with 24 bases spanning the gap. This CDR3 spans 19 amino acids. CDR1 and CDR2 from the germline V gene are MNHEY and SVGEGT. DNA of the CDR3: TGTGCCAGCAGTTACTCTTTTAACATAAGGGCAGGGAAAGGCTACGAGCAGTACTTC. Translated: CASSYSFNIRAGKGYEQYF.

The chain has TRBV15 and TRBJ1-1; weak D call: TRBD1 (5 bases). The V end was cut by 1 base, the J end by 5 bases, with 11 bases between. This CDR3 is 14 amino acids long. From germline, CDR1 is LNHNV and CDR2 YYDKDF (reference sequence). This CDR3 reads CATSRVSPGTEAFF. The CDR3 coding sequence is TGTGCCACCAGCAGAGTGTCACCAGGGACTGAAGCTTTCTTT.

The genes are TRBV11-2 and TRBJ2-7, with a weak D call TRBD2 (6 bases). Trimming took 4 bases from V and 0 from J, leaving 13 bases between them. This CDR3 comprises 15 residues. CDR1 SGHAT and CDR2 FQNNGV come from the germline V gene. As DNA, the CDR3 is TGTGCCAGCAGCTCGCGTGGGGGGAGCTCCTACGAGCAGTACTTC. The encoded protein is CASSSRGGSSYEQYF.

The chain combines TRBV10-1 with TRBJ1-6; no firm D call. The CDR3 has 15 residues. Trimming shortened V by 3 bases and J by 10 bases, and 16 bases separated the two germline ends. Germline V gene lookup returns CDR1 WNHNN and CDR2 SYGVQD (reference sequence). DNA for the CDR3: TGCGCCAGCAGTGACCGACACTCACCGAACTCACCCCTCCACTTT. Amino acid sequence: CASSDRHSPNSPLHF.

The chain combines TRBV14 with TRBJ1-4; unclear D gene. The V gene's germline CDR1 is SGHDN and CDR2 FVKESK. The V end lost 4 bases, the J end lost 8 bases, and 14 bases lay between the germline ends. The CDR3 sequence is 14 residues long. The CDR3 region is CASSRVSLGEKLFF. DNA for the CDR3: TGTGCCAGCAGCCGCGTCTCCTTGGGCGAAAAACTGTTTTTT.

To note about this clone: Other DNA sequences in this sample translate to the same CDR3. The CDR3 DNA reads as TGCAGCGTCTCTAGAGACCAAGAGACCCAGTACTTC. Translating gives CSVSRDQETQYF. The chain links TRBV29-1 to TRBJ2-5; D gene unclear. The CDR3 sequence is 12 residues long. CDR1 is SQVTM, CDR2 ANQGSEA, per germline. Trimming left V 6 bases short and J 0 bases short, with 8 bases between.

The gene calls are TRBV6-5 and TRBJ2-2; D is possibly TRBD2 (6 bases). Germline loops: CDR1 MNHEY, CDR2 SVGAGI. The CDR3 loop spans 15 amino acids. Trimming took off 6 bases at V and 3 bases at J, with 14 bases between the two ends. The CDR3 protein is CASSRRGSHTGELFF. DNA of the CDR3: TGTGCCAGCAGCCGCCGGGGGTCACACACCGGGGAGCTGTTTTTT.

CDR3 coding DNA: TGTGCCAGCAGCCCTCCCCCCTCTGGAAACACCATATATTTT. Translated: CASSPPPSGNTIYF. The chain recombines TRBV7-2 with TRBJ1-3; D call uncertain. This CDR3 region has 14 residues. V was trimmed by 5 bases and J by 0 bases, leaving 8 bases between them. The germline CDR1 and CDR2 sequences are SGHTA and FQGNSA.

The chain employs TRBV10-3 and TRBJ2-3; D might be TRBD2 (7 bases). Germline V lookup: CDR1 ENHRY, CDR2 SYGVKD. There are 12 residues in the CDR3. V lost 9 bases, J lost 4 bases, and 11 bases lay in between. The CDR3 protein is CAIGGGADTQYF. The CDR3 bases are TGTGCCATAGGAGGGGGGGCAGATACGCAGTATTTT.

V is TRBV14 and J is TRBJ2-3, with D hard to call. The CDR3 spans 15 residues. Germline V CDR1 and CDR2: SGHDN, FVKESK. The ends were cut back, 0 bases at V and 0 bases at J, with 7 bases in the middle. CDR3 nucleotides: TGTGCCAGCAGCCAAGAGGGCCGTAGCACAGATACGCAGTATTTT. It yields the protein CASSQEGRSTDTQYF.

The V and J genes are TRBV14 and TRBJ2-6; TRBD2 is a possible D gene (6 bases). Germline CDR1 SGHDN, CDR2 FVKESK. With 1 base removed from V and 4 bases from J, the gap between germline ends came to 11 bases. The CDR3 is 16 amino acids. The CDR3 DNA is TGTGCCAGCAGCCAAGTAGGAGGGAAAGGGGCCAACGTCCTGACTTTC. Protein product: CASSQVGGKGANVLTF.

V and J are TRBV18 and TRBJ2-3; D gene uncertain. The ends were cut back, 6 bases at V and 4 bases at J, with 11 bases in the middle. CDR1 is KGHSH and CDR2 is LQKENI in the germline V gene. The CDR3 extends over 13 amino acids. The chain's CDR3 is CASSPRDADTQYF. In DNA form, the CDR3 reads TGTGCCAGCTCGCCGAGAGATGCAGATACGCAGTATTTT.

The gene calls are TRBV2 and TRBJ1-6; TRBD1 matches 9 bases. V gave up 4 bases and J gave up 5 bases; unmatched junction bases: 3. Germline V gives CDR1 SNHLY, CDR2 FYNNEI. The CDR3 contains 15 residues. CDR3 in DNA: TGTGCCAGCAGTGTCCGACAGGGGGATAATTCACCCCTCCACTTT. Amino acids: CASSVRQGDNSPLHF.

The genes are TRBV3-1 (or the pseudogene TRBV3-2) and TRBJ2-1; TRBD2 aligns across 13 bases. The CDR3 consists of 15 residues. The V gene's germline CDR1 is LGHDT and CDR2 YNNKEL (reference sequence). Losses at the gene ends were 6 bases for V and 8 bases for J; bases not matched to a gene: 7. The CDR3 protein is CASSPGTSGVHEQFF. The CDR3 nucleotides are TGTGCCAGCAGTCCCGGGACTAGCGGGGTACATGAGCAGTTCTTC.